The clone carrying this TCR beta chain has only one observation. Its antigen is as yet unknown. TCRdb's table, derived via immunoSEQ multiplex PCR, lists solely in-frame clones and lacks some. The table lists over 85,000 clones, about 93% of them singletons, with around 0.49% in the top ten. This record belongs to a study of graft-versus-host responses after intestinal transplantation. The V end lost 3 bases, the J end lost 1 base, and 7 bases lay between the germline ends. The CDR3 is 13 residues long. Germline CDR1 reads SQVTM; CDR2 reads ANQGSEA. Broader study findings: Early after transplant, HvG clones declined as circulating GvH clones peaked. Recipient bone marrow held GvH clones, some seen earlier in ileum or blood.

This TCR derives from a human donor who received an intestinal transplant. The source material was unstimulated CD8+ T cells sorted from spleen or lymph node cells, sampled before intestinal transplant. The chain is built from TRBV29-1 and TRBJ1-3; D gene uncertain. CDR3 in amino acids: CSVEVGSGNTIYF. The CDR3 DNA sequence: TGCAGCGTTGAGGTGGGGTCTGGAAACACCATATATTTT.